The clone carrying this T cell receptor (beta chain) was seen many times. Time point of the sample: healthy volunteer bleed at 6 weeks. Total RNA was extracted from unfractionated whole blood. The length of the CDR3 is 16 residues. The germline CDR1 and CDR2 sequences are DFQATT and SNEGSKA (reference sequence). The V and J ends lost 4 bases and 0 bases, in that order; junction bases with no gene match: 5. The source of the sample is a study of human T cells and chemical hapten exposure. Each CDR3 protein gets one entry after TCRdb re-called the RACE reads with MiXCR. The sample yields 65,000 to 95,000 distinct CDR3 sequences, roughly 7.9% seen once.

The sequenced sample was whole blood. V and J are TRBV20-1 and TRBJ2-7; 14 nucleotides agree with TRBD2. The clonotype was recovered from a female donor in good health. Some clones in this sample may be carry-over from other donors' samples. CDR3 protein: CSAKGTSGGLSYEQYF. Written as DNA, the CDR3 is TGCAGTGCTAAAGGGACTAGCGGGGGCCTCTCCTACGAGCAGTACTTC.